Here is one T cell receptor (beta chain) with its context. The data stem from a study of somatic mutations in cytotoxic T cells in rheumatoid arthritis. Study overall: Nearly 100% purity was obtained when some V beta antibody-stained T-cell populations were flow-sorted; these included V beta1+ cells sequenced for TCRB.

Profiling relied on immunoSEQ multiplex PCR, and the TCRdb table lists in-frame clones only, not all of them. The profile shows 15,000 or so clones, around 80% of them singletons. Separation of CD4+ and CD8+ cells was performed by positive magnetic bead selection, and purity was verified by flow cytometry. Germline-derived CDR1 and CDR2 are SGHAT and FQNNGV. V was pared by 1 base and J by 0 bases, with 6 bases of the junction left unmatched. The CDR3 has 17 residues. The TCR was taken from an adult with rheumatoid arthritis. The chain couples TRBV11-2 to TRBJ2-7; 10 bases fit TRBD2. The sequencing sample was made of CD8+ T cells sorted from blood. The DNA of the CDR3 is TGTGCCAGCAGCTTAGGTAGCGGGGGGTCTAGCTCCTACGAGCAGTACTTC. Protein: CASSLGSGGSSSYEQYF.